Listed below are T cell receptor beta chains from one sample, sequenced in a study of CD8+CD57+ T cells in acquired aplastic anemia. TCRdb itself ran the reads through MiXCR, one entry per CDR3 protein. The profile shows 210,000 or so distinct CDR3 sequences, almost 50% of them singletons. The sequencing sample was made of sorted CD4+, CD8+, or CD8+CD57+ T cells (not recorded which) from PBMCs. These receptors all stem from a human donor with aplastic anemia. Each CDR3 is given with its conserved first and last residue.

>TRBJ2-7|TRBV19
CASTSDGYEQYF
>TRBJ1-6|TRBV11-2
CASSLGEGTSNSPPHF
>TRBJ1-1|TRBV9
CASSYSVGTGGVTYTEAFF
>TRBJ1-4|TRBV2
CASSIPREGIATNEKLFF
>TRBJ1-5|TRBV5-8
CASSLGGGFSPGAQHF
>TRBJ2-1|TRBV19
CASSIGTNNEQFF
>TRBJ2-7|TRBV19
CASSQVGRAEQYF
>TRBJ2-2|TRBV6-5
CASSQGGFTGELFF
>TRBJ2-5|TRBV25-1
CASGEMKGVETQYF
>TRBJ2-3|TRBV19
CASIEGIQGLRTDTQYF
>TRBJ2-1|TRBV15
CATVEAGGSYNEQFF
>TRBJ1-5|TRBV6-5
CASSYSSAGQPQHF
>TRBJ2-1|TRBV2
CASSEISGGQDNEQFF
>TRBJ2-1|TRBV7-9
CASSFSTSGGPGNEQFF
>TRBJ2-5|TRBV20-1
CSAGGGTRQETQYF
>TRBJ1-5|TRBV12-3/TRBV12-4
CASSLSDLLGDTHNQPQHF
>TRBJ2-5|TRBV9
CASSPTARSSAIGETQYF
>TRBJ1-1|TRBV19
CASSNRGLDDTEAFF
>TRBJ2-1|TRBV7-3
CASSDSENNEQFF
>TRBJ1-5|TRBV6-1
CASRETGGNQPQHF
>TRBJ1-6|TRBV4-1
CASSPPFPPGSPLHF
>TRBJ2-1|TRBV11-2
CASSLGPQRGGDEQFF
>TRBJ2-3|TRBV19
CANSSWGGTDTQYF
>TRBJ1-2|TRBV19
CASIPRYNYGYTF
>TRBJ2-3|TRBV7-3
CASSPLGGGRIGTQYF
>TRBJ2-3|TRBV9
CASSLLGDRGITDTQYF
>TRBJ1-5|TRBV7-9
CASSLVVGKGQPQHF
>TRBJ1-5|TRBV30
CAWSAASGANVPKQPQHF
>TRBJ2-7|TRBV6-4
CTSSDEADRGYEQYF
>TRBJ1-1|TRBV5-1
CASSSETGGSAEAFF
>TRBJ2-7|TRBV7-2
CASSLNLMGSYEQYF
>TRBJ1-5|TRBV20-1
CSAKGDRVGQQPQHF
>TRBJ1-2|TRBV7-8
CASHIGPNYGYTF
>TRBJ2-7|TRBV2
CASSERKYAQYF
>TRBJ1-4|TRBV2
CASSEATNEKLFF
>TRBJ2-7|TRBV4-3
CASSQIAEDSTYEQYF
>TRBJ2-1|TRBV6-5
CASRAPERNYNEQFF
>TRBJ1-1|TRBV29-1
CSVEGQGEGWDTEAFF
>TRBJ1-6|TRBV6-5
CASSRDSGDSPLHF
>TRBJ2-7|TRBV24-1
CATSETQGGEQYF
>TRBJ1-3|TRBV12-3/TRBV12-4
CASSPTGSGNTIYF
>TRBJ1-2|TRBV2
CASSEQGFYGYTF
>TRBJ1-2|TRBV3-1
CASRLQGAEGYTF
>TRBJ2-7|TRBV5-8
CASSLRGAKGYEQYF